Listed below are T cell receptor beta chains from one sample, sequenced in a study of prognosis after radiotherapy for stage I lung cancer. TCRdb ran MiXCR on the multiplex PCR reads and lists one entry per CDR3 protein. Counted here are 15,000 to 20,000 distinct CDR3 sequences, approximately 46% occurring once; the ten biggest clones make up about 30%. The input for sequencing was PBMCs, taken before or after stereotactic body radiation therapy (not recorded which). The receptor source for this set is a donor at least 50 years old with non-small cell lung cancer. CDR3s include the opening cysteine and the closing phenylalanine or tryptophan. D genes are given only for firm matches. Size tells how often a clone was seen (once, few, many) or the class of an expanded clone, and some rows leave it out.

abundance	d_gene	v_gene	j_gene	CDR3nt	CDR3aa
-	-	TRBV6-2/TRBV6-3	TRBJ2-2	TGTGCCAGCAGTCCTTGGGGAGGGGAGCTGTTTTTT	CASSPWGGELFF
many	-	TRBV25-1	TRBJ2-1	TGTGCCAGCAGACCCGCATACAATGAGCAGTTCTTC	CASRPAYNEQFF
many	TRBD1	TRBV28	TRBJ1-1	TGTGCCAGCAGTCGGCTCGAGGGGGCCGAAGCTTTCTTT	CASSRLEGAEAFF
-	-	TRBV20-1	TRBJ2-5	TGCAGTGCATTCGGGGCTATGTACCAAGAGACCCAGTACTTC	CSAFGAMYQETQYF
medium-sized	-	TRBV7-3	TRBJ2-7	TGTGCCAGCAGCTTAACGGGTGGGGGGGAGCAGTACTTC	CASSLTGGGEQYF
-	-	TRBV27	TRBJ2-7	TGTGCCAGAAGCCGCCAAGGATGGGAGCAGTACTTC	CARSRQGWEQYF
many	TRBD1	TRBV2	TRBJ1-1	TGTGCCAGCAGTGAAGGGGGGACAGGGGTAACTGAAGCTTTCTTT	CASSEGGTGVTEAFF
once	TRBD1	TRBV20-1	TRBJ2-5	TGCAGTGGGGACAGACAAGAGACCCAGTACTTC	CSGDRQETQYF
many	-	TRBV11-2	TRBJ1-1	TGTGCCAGCAGACGAGGACAGAACACTGAAGCTTTCTTT	CASRRGQNTEAFF
many	-	TRBV10-3	TRBJ2-1	TGTGCCATCAGTGGGGGTGGAAGCTCCTACAATGAGCAGTTCTTC	CAISGGGSSYNEQFF
-	-	TRBV6-2/TRBV6-3	TRBJ2-7	TGTGCCAGCAGTTACTCGACGGGAAAGCAGTACTTC	CASSYSTGKQYF
-	-	TRBV6-2/TRBV6-3	TRBJ2-2	TGTGCCAGCAGTTTTCCAACCTTAGCTAGACGTGGGAACACCGGGGAGCTGTTTTTT	CASSFPTLARRGNTGELFF
many	-	TRBV2	TRBJ2-7	TGTGCCAGCAGACAGATTCCCGCCTACGAGCAGTACTTC	CASRQIPAYEQYF
many	TRBD2	TRBV10-2	TRBJ2-7	TGCGCCAGCAGTGAGCCGGGGGGGACTAGAGGCCGCGAGCAGTACTTC	CASSEPGGTRGREQYF
-	TRBD2	TRBV24-1	TRBJ2-7	TGTGCCACCAGTGATTCTAGCGGGAGGTACGAGCAGTACTTC	CATSDSSGRYEQYF
many	-	TRBV6-1	TRBJ1-1	TGTGCCAGCAGTCCCTATAGGTTGGAAGCTTTCTTT	CASSPYRLEAFF
many	-	TRBV12-3/TRBV12-4	TRBJ1-1	TGTGCCAGCAGTTTAGACTCGGACACTGAAGCTTTCTTT	CASSLDSDTEAFF
many	-	TRBV3-1	TRBJ2-5	TGTGCCAGCAGCCAAGCTATAGGTCGAAAAGAGACCCAGTACTTC	CASSQAIGRKETQYF
many	TRBD1	TRBV14	TRBJ1-3	TGTGCCAGCAGCCAGACAGGGGGCACTGGAAACACCATATATTTT	CASSQTGGTGNTIYF
-	-	TRBV28	TRBJ2-7	TGTGCCAGCAGTCCCCCTGGGGGAAACGAGCAGTACTTC	CASSPPGGNEQYF
many	-	TRBV25-1	TRBJ1-3	TGTGCCAGCAGGGGACTCCATACCCCCACTGGAAACACCATATATTTT	CASRGLHTPTGNTIYF
many	-	TRBV15	TRBJ2-6	TGTGCCACCAGCAGAGTTGGTCACACATCTGGGGCCAACGTCCTGACTTTC	CATSRVGHTSGANVLTF
medium-sized	-	TRBV28	TRBJ1-6	TGTGCCAGTAGTACCGGGCCACCTCTTAATTCACCCCTCCACTTT	CASSTGPPLNSPLHF
many	-	TRBV20-1	TRBJ1-5	TGCAGTGCTAGACAGGGGAAGGGTCAGCCCCAGCATTTT	CSARQGKGQPQHF
-	TRBD2	TRBV6-2/TRBV6-3	TRBJ2-7	TGTGCCATCACCAAACCGGGGCTAGCGGGAGTCGAGCAGTACTTC	CAITKPGLAGVEQYF
-	-	TRBV12-3/TRBV12-4	TRBJ2-5	TGTGCCAGCAGTTTCTGGAGGGAGACCCAGTACTTC	CASSFWRETQYF
-	-	TRBV30	TRBJ1-3	TGTGCCCGGATCCTTAGGGGGATCGGAAACACCATATATTTT	CARILRGIGNTIYF
-	-	TRBV20-1	TRBJ2-7	TGCAGTGCTAGAAGATCCAGGGCGGACGAGCAGTACTTC	CSARRSRADEQYF
-	-	TRBV6-2/TRBV6-3	TRBJ2-1	TGTGCCAGCAGTAAAAATGAGCAGTTCTTC	CASSKNEQFF
-	TRBD2	TRBV6-5	TRBJ2-1	TGTGCCAGCAGTTACCCACGAATCCCGGGACTAGCGGGATACAATGAGCAGTTCTTC	CASSYPRIPGLAGYNEQFF
-	-	TRBV6-1	TRBJ2-7	TGTGCCAGCGTTGAAGCTGGCGGGCCCTCCTACGAGCAGTACTTC	CASVEAGGPSYEQYF
-	-	TRBV7-2	TRBJ2-1	TGTGCCAGCAGCTTAGGGATCCGATACAATGAGCAGTTCTTC	CASSLGIRYNEQFF
-	TRBD1	TRBV7-2	TRBJ2-2	TGTGCCAGCAGCTTAGCGTGGACAGGGACGTACACCGGGGAGCTGTTTTTT	CASSLAWTGTYTGELFF
many	-	TRBV2	TRBJ2-3	TGTGCCAGCAGTGATACGAAGGATACGCAGTATTTT	CASSDTKDTQYF
many	TRBD2	TRBV20-1	TRBJ2-1	TGCAGTGCTGGTGCGGGAGGGCGTAATGAGCAGTTCTTC	CSAGAGGRNEQFF
medium-sized	-	TRBV11-2	TRBJ2-7	TGTGCCAGCAGCTTAGCACTGGCGGGTGGCTACGAGCAGTACTTC	CASSLALAGGYEQYF
many	-	TRBV19	TRBJ2-6	TGTGCCAGTAGTCAAGGGGGCTCTGGGGCCAACGTCCTGACTTTC	CASSQGGSGANVLTF
many	TRBD2	TRBV7-9	TRBJ2-7	TGTGCCAGCAGCTCTAGCGGGAGCTCCTACGAGCAGTACTTC	CASSSSGSSYEQYF
-	-	TRBV5-1	TRBJ2-7	TGCGTCAGCAGCTCACGACATGGGACCTACGAGCAGTACTTC	CVSSSRHGTYEQYF
-	-	TRBV19	TRBJ2-1	TGTGCCAGTAGTATAGATTTCGATGAGCAGTTCTTC	CASSIDFDEQFF